The 3 T cell receptor beta chains below all came from one sample that was sequenced in a study of blood T cell repertoires in COVID-19. Sequencing used immunoSEQ multiplex PCR; TCRdb keeps in-frame clones, though not all of them. This sample yields about 180,000 clones, of which 87% are seen a single time; around 1.3% belongs to the top ten. Sequences were obtained from PBMCs or T cells enriched from blood (not recorded which). Receptors originate from a human donor with acute COVID-19. The donor label of this sample is uncertain.

This sequence joins TRBV5-4 and TRBJ2-3, with D maybe TRBD2 (6 bases). The CDR3 covers 15 residues. Trimming took 0 bases from V and 8 from J, leaving 16 bases between them. Germline lookup yields CDR1 SGHNT and CDR2 YYREEE (reference sequence). CDR3 in DNA: TGTGCCAGCAGCTTGGCCGGCGGGGTCCAAGGTACGCAGTATTTT. This encodes CASSLAGGVQGTQYF.

The J gene is TRBJ2-7, the V gene TRBV6-5, with TRBD1 identical over 7 bases. Per germline, CDR1 MNHEY and CDR2 SVGAGI. The CDR3 length is 16 residues. V was pared by 2 bases and J by 2 bases, with 9 bases of the junction left unmatched. CDR3 DNA sequence: TGTGCCAGCAGTTACAGAACCGGGACAGCGACCTACGAGCAGTACTTC. Translated, it gives CASSYRTGTATYEQYF.

The CDR3 loop is CASRGRGQETQYF. In nucleotides, the CDR3 is TGTGCCAGTAGAGGCAGGGGGCAAGAGACCCAGTACTTC. The chain has TRBV19 and TRBJ2-5; 7 bases are shared with TRBD1. The V gene's germline CDR1 is LNHDA and CDR2 SQIVND (reference sequence). The CDR3 runs to 13 residues. The V and J ends lost 6 bases and 2 bases, in that order; junction bases with no gene match: 3. Full variable domain (rest looked up from reference TRBV19 and TRBJ2-5): DGGITQSPKYLFRKEGQNVTLSCEQNLNHDAMYWYRQDPGQGLRLIYYSQIVNDFQKGDIAEGYSVSREKKESFPLTVTSAQKNPTAFYLCASRGRGQETQYFGPGTRLLVL.